The present T cell receptor (beta chain) was sequenced within a study of identical twins. Points from the study as a whole: Not following the same donors, the study drew its conclusions from cross-sectional statistical analysis. Beta clonotypes that were abundant in cord blood contained fewer insertions, a pattern absent from memory repertoires.

This clonotype was detected only a few times. Its antigen is undetermined. TCRdb passed the 5' RACE reads through MiXCR, listing each CDR3 protein once. Among roughly 720,000 distinct CDR3 sequences listed, 15% to 20% were seen once. The CDR3 loop spans 13 amino acids. V dropped 2 bases and J dropped 10 bases, with 9 bases sitting between them. Another study also made use of these data, one on T cells expressing NK-cell markers. From that paper: One of the eight sequenced donors was seronegative, whereas the other seven were HCMV-seropositive. For about six donors, the dominant NKG2C+ clonotypes made up 1.0-7.0% of their CD8+ T cells.

The sample consisted of PBMCs. The J gene is TRBJ1-6, the V gene TRBV12-3 or TRBV12-4; the D gene is possibly TRBD1 (5 bases). The TCR originated in a woman aged 18 to 35 in good health. The chain's CDR3 is CASSLLQGSPLHF. For the CDR3, the DNA is TGTGCCAGCAGTTTACTCCAGGGCTCACCCCTCCACTTT.